This T cell receptor beta chain was identified in a study of T cell repertoires in cytomegalovirus infection. Study as a whole: Used in the study were CMV epitopes, some recently identified and HLA-C-restricted, others well-studied and HLA-B-restricted. Public TCR beta signature analysis indicated the presence of both CMV infection and matching HLA type.

TCRdb analysed the reads with MiXCR anew, one entry per CDR3 protein. The sample lists about 920,000 distinct CDR3 sequences, 25% to 40% occurring once. The V and J ends lost 3 bases and 8 bases, in that order; junction bases with no gene match: 8. This CDR3 has 16 amino acids. Looked up from germline, CDR1 is SGHVS and CDR2 is FNYEAQ. This clonotype has at least ten counts. The antigen is unknown. This material consisted of cultured CD8+ T cells from PBMCs, taken from culture after CMV antigen stimulation. This TCR was sampled from a human donor in good health (CMV status not recorded). Some clones in this sample may be carry-over from other donors' samples. The rearrangement uses TRBV7-6 and TRBJ2-2; 11 nucleotides agree with TRBD2. The CDR3 DNA reads TGTGCCAGCAGCTTCGGGACTAGCGGTGCCAGGGGGGAGCTGTTTTTT. It yields the protein CASSFGTSGARGELFF.